This T cell receptor (beta chain) originates from a study of cytomegalovirus exposure and HLA in healthy donors. A note on this clone: What it binds is not known.

The CDR3 runs 16 residues. CDR1 and CDR2 (germline): SGDLS, YYNGEE. Deletions cut 0 bases from V and 0 bases from J, with 11 bases between. Study results and caveats: Common viral pathogens were later found to be apparently linked to several of the most significant clusters.

Amplification used 60 Vbeta primers and 13 Jbeta primers. The protocol was immunoSEQ multiplex PCR, while the TCRdb copy is restricted to in-frame clones and leaves out a portion. The data contain under 200,000 clones, roughly 80% of them singletons. This TCR was recovered from a woman under 30 in good health and CMV-seronegative. The specimen sequenced was PBMCs. The V and J genes are TRBV9 and TRBJ2-3; D is perhaps TRBD2 (6 bases). The CDR3 DNA sequence: TGTGCCAGCAGCGTAGGAGGAGGGGTTAGCACAGATACGCAGTATTTT. It specifies CASSVGGGVSTDTQYF. The full variable domain, its missing parts supplied by reference TRBV9 and TRBJ2-3, is DSGVTQTPKHLITATGQRVTLRCSPRSGDLSVYWYQQSLDQGLQFLIQYYNGEERAKGNILERFSAQQFPDLHSELNLSSLELGDSALYFCASSVGGGVSTDTQYFGPGTRLTVL.